This T cell receptor beta chain is from a study of T cell changes during pregnancy in multiple sclerosis. This clone was seen once. Germline lookup yields CDR1 MNHNS and CDR2 SASEGT. V was clipped by 0 bases and J by 4 bases; unmatched bases: 2. There are 15 residues in the CDR3. The data were produced by immunoSEQ multiplex PCR, yet TCRdb's version contains in-frame clones alone and is incomplete. The data hold around 66,000 clones, with 90% observed a single time. This chain links TRBV6-1 with TRBJ2-7; TRBD1 aligns across 11 bases. The sample here was peripheral blood, taken in the first trimester of pregnancy. The TCR was taken from a female donor in good health, enrolled as a control in a pregnancy study. DNA of the CDR3: TGTGCCAGCAGTGAAGCAGGGACAGGGGGTTACGAGCAGTACTTC. This codes for CASSEAGTGGYEQYF.